These T cell receptor beta chains were read from a single sample in a study of identical twins. Each CDR3 protein is one row after TCRdb ran MiXCR on the 5' RACE reads. The repertoire holds 270,000 or so distinct CDR3 sequences, with around 8% as singletons. This same sample was also part of a study on yellow fever vaccine responses in identical twins.

The specimen sequenced was CD8+ T cells sorted from blood. The receptors shown here come from a woman aged 18-29 years in good health. Each CDR3 is given with its conserved first and last residue. A D gene is named only where the DNA matches it firmly. Not every row has a clone size; where given, it reads once, few, many or a size class.

NA | TRBJ2-7 | NA | TRBV7-6 | TGTGCCAGCAGCTTAGCGGGAGAGCCCGACGAGCAGTACTTC | CASSLAGEPDEQYF
NA | TRBJ2-3 | many | TRBV5-6 | TGTGCCAGCAGCTGGCGTCTCTCCCCGGGGGATACGCAGTATTTT | CASSWRLSPGDTQYF
NA | TRBJ2-2 | many | TRBV5-1 | TGCGCCAGCAGCTTGGGGAACAGGAACACCGGGGAGCTGTTTTTT | CASSLGNRNTGELFF
NA | TRBJ2-1 | NA | TRBV16 | TGTGCCAGCAGCCAAAGGGAACGCAGCGATGAGCAGTTCTTC | CASSQRERSDEQFF
NA | TRBJ2-6 | few | TRBV20-1 | TGCAGTGCTTCAACGCAAGGGGACTGGGCCAACGTCCTGACTTTC | CSASTQGDWANVLTF
NA | TRBJ2-1 | many | TRBV11-2 | TGTGCCAGCAGCTTAGATCACGGGCAGTTGGGATATGAGCAGTTCTTC | CASSLDHGQLGYEQFF
NA | TRBJ2-7 | NA | TRBV5-5 | TGTGCCAGCGGCCCTGCAGCGGGCGCCTACGAGCAGTACTTC | CASGPAAGAYEQYF
TRBD1 | TRBJ2-7 | few | TRBV20-1 | TGCAGTGCTAGAGATCTGACAGGGATTCCCTACGAGCAGTACTTC | CSARDLTGIPYEQYF
NA | TRBJ2-5 | NA | TRBV7-3 | TGTGCCAGCAGCTTAAGTGGCACGCAAGAGACCCAGTACTTC | CASSLSGTQETQYF
TRBD2 | TRBJ2-2 | many | TRBV6-8 | TGTGCCAGCAGTTACATAGCGGGGGGGCCCACCGGGGAGCTGTTTTTT | CASSYIAGGPTGELFF
TRBD1 | TRBJ2-3 | NA | TRBV20-1 | TGCAGTGCTAGCCCCGGACAGGGGGGCACAGATACGCAGTATTTT | CSASPGQGGTDTQYF
TRBD2 | TRBJ2-1 | many | TRBV7-2 | TGTGCCAGCAGCGGACGTGGTCTACTAGCGGGAGATAATGAGCAGTTCTTC | CASSGRGLLAGDNEQFF
NA | TRBJ1-1 | NA | TRBV7-2 | TGTGCCAGCAGCTTAGTGCGGCTAGGGGCCACTGAAGCTTTCTTT | CASSLVRLGATEAFF
NA | TRBJ2-1 | many | TRBV5-1 | TGCGCCAGTGGGGGGAACAATGAGCAGTTCTTC | CASGGNNEQFF
TRBD2 | TRBJ2-1 | NA | TRBV11-2 | TGTGCCAGCAGCTTAGCCCTACTAGCGGGAATTGAGCAGTTCTTC | CASSLALLAGIEQFF
NA | TRBJ1-2 | few | TRBV3-1 | TGTGCCAGCAGCCAAGCTATATATGCGGGCTACACCTTC | CASSQAIYAGYTF
TRBD2 | TRBJ2-1 | few | TRBV2 | TGTGCCAGCAGTGAGGCCGGGGGGGGGTTCCCCTACAATGAGCAGTTCTTC | CASSEAGGGFPYNEQFF
NA | TRBJ2-1 | few | TRBV5-1 | TGCGCCAGCAGCTGGGGAGGTCCCCCCGAGGGCGAGCAGTTCTTC | CASSWGGPPEGEQFF